Following are 17 T cell receptor beta chains from one sample sequenced in a study of blood T cell repertoires in COVID-19. The protocol was immunoSEQ multiplex PCR, while the TCRdb copy is restricted to in-frame clones and leaves out a portion. The sample records roughly 130,000 clones, around 90% being singletons. The sequenced sample was peripheral blood. The receptors shown here come from a man over 45 with active COVID-19.

As DNA, the CDR3 is TGTGCCAGCAGCTTTCCCCGAAGCGGGAGGGCCGTAGGCAATGAGCAGTTCTTC. This encodes CASSFPRSGRAVGNEQFF. The rearrangement joins TRBV11-2 to TRBJ2-1; TRBD2 matches at 10 bases. The germline V gene encodes CDR1 SGHAT and CDR2 FQNNGV. The length of the CDR3 is 18 residues. Trimming took 3 bases from V and 6 from J; bases not matched to a gene: 14.

V is TRBV13 and J is TRBJ2-1; TRBD2 matches at 11 bases. CDR1 and CDR2 (germline): PRHDT, FYEKMQ (reference sequence). The CDR3 length is 16 residues. The trim removed 4 bases at V and 0 bases at J, leaving 2 bases unmatched. CDR3 in DNA: TGTGCCAGCAGCTCGACTAGCGGGACCTCCTACAATGAGCAGTTCTTC. Encoded protein: CASSSTSGTSYNEQFF.

The chain is built from TRBV2 and TRBJ2-7, with TRBD2 identical over 12 bases. Germline CDR1 is SNHLY and CDR2 is FYNNEI. The J segment lost 6 bases and the V segment lost 8 bases, leaving 8 bases of the junction unmatched. The CDR3 runs to 14 residues. The CDR3, as DNA: TGTGCCAGCGAACCGGGACTAGCGGGTCTCGAGCAGTACTTC. As protein: CASEPGLAGLEQYF.

This chain uses TRBV9 with TRBJ1-2; 7 bases line up with TRBD1. CDR3 length: 12 amino acids. CDR1 and CDR2 (germline): SGDLS, YYNGEE. J lost 11 bases, V lost 3 bases, and 7 bases had no gene match. The CDR3 sequence: CASSGTGFGYTF. For the CDR3, the DNA is TGTGCCAGCAGCGGGACAGGCTTCGGTTACACCTTC.

Comment on this clone: Mismatch with germline at one junction end may stem from a read error. This chain connects TRBV2 to TRBJ2-6, with a weak D call TRBD1 (5 bases). From germline, CDR1 is SNHLY and CDR2 FYNNEI. CDR3 length: 14 amino acids. Here the CDR3 reads CASSGDSGANVPTF. CDR3 in DNA: TGTGCCAGCAGTGGAGACTCTGGGGCCAACGTCCCGACTTTC.

The V and J genes are TRBV4-1 and TRBJ1-2; D is possibly TRBD1 (5 bases). CDR3 length equals 15 residues. The V gene's germline CDR1 is MGHRA and CDR2 YSYEKL. Trimming took off 2 bases at V and 7 bases at J, with 17 bases between the two ends. The CDR3 sequence is CASSQLGAGLSGYTF. CDR3 bases: TGCGCCAGCAGCCAACTAGGCGCAGGGTTGAGTGGCTACACCTTC.

This chain uses TRBV6-5 with TRBJ2-7; D gene uncertain. The CDR3 runs to 14 residues. From germline, CDR1 is MNHEY and CDR2 SVGAGI. Trimming removed 5 bases from V and 1 base from J, with 12 bases in between. For the CDR3, the DNA is TGTGCCAGCAGTCGTGTCCTGAGTTCCTACGAGCAGTACTTC. Translated, it gives CASSRVLSSYEQYF.

The rearrangement links TRBV3-1 (or the pseudogene TRBV3-2) to TRBJ2-7; 10 bases agree with TRBD1. This CDR3 comprises 15 residues. In germline, CDR1 is LGHDT, CDR2 YNNKEL (reference sequence). The V gene end was trimmed by 0 bases and the J gene end by 5 bases; junction bases not matched to a gene: 4. CDR3 residues: CASSQDGDRGDEQYF. Here the CDR3 DNA reads TGTGCCAGCAGCCAAGATGGGGACAGGGGCGACGAGCAGTACTTC.

This chain joins TRBV12-3 or TRBV12-4 and TRBJ2-1, with TRBD1 matching 7 bases. V lost 6 bases, J lost 8 bases, and 7 bases stayed unmatched. The CDR3 has 13 amino acids. The CDR3 loop reads CASRRSTGDEQFF. CDR3 DNA sequence: TGTGCCAGCAGAAGATCCACAGGGGATGAGCAGTTCTTC.

This chain connects TRBV6-5 to TRBJ1-1; D is possibly TRBD1 (5 bases). The CDR3 sequence is 16 residues long. The germline V gene encodes CDR1 MNHEY and CDR2 SVGAGI. Trimming left V 2 bases short and J 1 base short, with 14 bases between. CDR3: CASSYRPWGGNTEAFF. The CDR3 DNA sequence: TGTGCCAGCAGTTACCGACCATGGGGGGGGAACACTGAAGCTTTCTTT.

This chain uses TRBV7-3 with TRBJ2-1, with 10 bases lining up with TRBD2. Trimming removed 0 bases from V and 4 bases from J; junction bases left unmatched: 3. Germline CDR1 SGHTA, CDR2 FQGTGA. The CDR3 spans 16 residues. CDR3 region: CASSLTSGGTYNEQFF. DNA of the CDR3: TGTGCCAGCAGCTTAACTAGCGGGGGGACTTACAATGAGCAGTTCTTC.

The gene calls are TRBV5-4 and TRBJ2-3; TRBD2 aligns across 14 bases. The CDR3 is 17 residues long. CDR1 is SGHNT, CDR2 YYREEE, per germline (reference sequence). The junction had 6 bases not matched to a gene; V was cut back by 4 bases and J by 2 bases. CDR3 in amino acids: CASSGTSGGQTTDTQYF. The CDR3 nucleotides are TGTGCCAGCAGCGGGACTAGCGGGGGCCAAACCACAGATACGCAGTATTTT.

J is TRBJ1-2 and V is TRBV12-3 or TRBV12-4, with 8 bases lining up with TRBD1. After removal of 6 bases from V and 4 bases from J, the junction contained 4 bases not matched to a gene. The CDR3 extends over 13 amino acids. The CDR3 DNA sequence: TGTGCCAGCAGCAGCACAGGGGGCTATGGCTACACCTTC. Amino acids: CASSSTGGYGYTF.

This clone was detected once. The V gene is TRBV11-2, the J gene TRBJ2-3; the D gene is possibly TRBD2 (6 bases). CDR1 SGHAT and CDR2 FQNNGV come from the germline V gene. V was trimmed by 2 bases and J by 1 base, leaving 10 bases between them. The CDR3 spans 15 residues. CDR3 region: CASSLTSTGTDTQYF. DNA for the CDR3: TGTGCCAGCAGCTTAACTAGCACAGGCACAGATACGCAGTATTTT.

The gene calls are TRBV4-1 and TRBJ2-1; 15 bases map to TRBD2. This CDR3 region has 16 residues. Germline assignment: CDR1 MGHRA and CDR2 YSYEKL. The J segment lost 5 bases and the V segment lost 4 bases, leaving 3 bases of the junction unmatched. The DNA for the CDR3 is TGCGCCAGCAGCCGTGGACTAGCGGGAGGGAACAATGAGCAGTTCTTC. It specifies CASSRGLAGGNNEQFF.

The chain is built from TRBV7-6 and TRBJ2-7; tentatively, D is TRBD1 (5 bases). CDR3 length: 17 residues. Per the germline V gene, CDR1 is SGHVS and CDR2 is FNYEAQ. Trimming took 6 bases from V and 0 from J, leaving 21 bases between them. CDR3 DNA sequence: TGTGCCAGCAGAGGGGCAGGTGGTGACCCTAGCTCCTACGAGCAGTACTTC. It encodes CASRGAGGDPSSYEQYF.

The chain is built from TRBV11-3 and TRBJ2-1; D ambiguous. Germline V lookup: CDR1 SGHNT, CDR2 YENEEA. This CDR3 has 14 amino acids. Trimming removed 1 base at V and 4 bases at J, with 8 bases between. CDR3 sequence: CASSLGWQYNEQFF. The CDR3 DNA follows: TGTGCCAGCAGCTTAGGATGGCAATACAATGAGCAGTTCTTC.